Listed below are T cell receptor beta chains from one sample, sequenced in a study of neurological immune-mediated disorders. TCRdb processed the 5' RACE reads anew with MiXCR; each CDR3 protein has one entry. The table includes about 48,000 distinct CDR3 sequences, about 9.4% detected once. Input material: PBMCs. The receptor set was obtained from a woman in her 40s with HTLV-1-associated myelopathy (HAM/TSP). Both conserved end residues are part of each CDR3. A D gene is named only where the DNA matches it firmly. The listing skips clone size in some rows; elsewhere it reads once, few, many or a size class.

v_gene: TRBV9; len: 13; j_gene: TRBJ2-5; d_gene: NA; abundance: many; CDR3nt: TGTGCCAGCAGCGTCGGCCCGCGAGAGACCCAGTACTTC; CDR3aa: CASSVGPRETQYF
v_gene: TRBV5-1; len: 13; j_gene: TRBJ1-1; d_gene: NA; abundance: many; CDR3nt: TGCGCCAGCAGTCCCGGGCAAAAAGCTGAAGCTTTCTTT; CDR3aa: CASSPGQKAEAFF
v_gene: TRBV7-2; len: 14; j_gene: TRBJ2-1; d_gene: TRBD2; abundance: few; CDR3nt: TGTGCCAGCAGCTCCCCGGGACTAGGCAATGAGCAGTTCTTC; CDR3aa: CASSSPGLGNEQFF
v_gene: TRBV2; len: 19; j_gene: TRBJ1-1; d_gene: TRBD1; abundance: many; CDR3nt: TGTGCCAGCAGTGACCTGCTCGCCGCAGGGGGGAAGCCGAGCACTGAAGCTTTCTTT; CDR3aa: CASSDLLAAGGKPSTEAFF
v_gene: TRBV12-3/TRBV12-4; len: 12; j_gene: TRBJ2-1; d_gene: TRBD2; abundance: many; CDR3nt: TGTGCCAGCAGCTATTCGCGGGGGGGCCTGTTCTTC; CDR3aa: CASSYSRGGLFF
v_gene: TRBV5-1; len: 15; j_gene: TRBJ1-1; d_gene: TRBD1; abundance: NA; CDR3nt: TGCGCCAGCAGCTCGACAGGGGTTCTGAACACTGAAGCTTTCTTT; CDR3aa: CASSSTGVLNTEAFF
v_gene: TRBV2; len: 15; j_gene: TRBJ2-3; d_gene: TRBD2; abundance: many; CDR3nt: TGTGCCAGCAGTGGACGACAGCGGGGAACAGATACGCAGTATTTT; CDR3aa: CASSGRQRGTDTQYF
v_gene: TRBV4-1; len: 15; j_gene: TRBJ2-1; d_gene: TRBD2; abundance: few; CDR3nt: TGCGCCAGCAGCCAAGTAGCGGGGGGCTACAATGAGCAGTTCTTC; CDR3aa: CASSQVAGGYNEQFF
v_gene: TRBV4-3; len: 16; j_gene: TRBJ1-5; d_gene: NA; abundance: many; CDR3nt: TGCGCCAGCAGCCAAGATCAGGGGATGGGCAATCAGCCCCAGCATTTT; CDR3aa: CASSQDQGMGNQPQHF
v_gene: TRBV19; len: 14; j_gene: TRBJ2-3; d_gene: TRBD2; abundance: many; CDR3nt: TGTGCCAGTAGTATGAGCGGGGGCACAGATACGCAGTATTTT; CDR3aa: CASSMSGGTDTQYF
v_gene: TRBV20-1; len: 14; j_gene: TRBJ1-6; d_gene: NA; abundance: many; CDR3nt: TGCAGTGCTAGAGTGGGGGCTGGTAATTCACCCCTCCACTTT; CDR3aa: CSARVGAGNSPLHF
v_gene: TRBV7-6; len: 15; j_gene: TRBJ2-5; d_gene: TRBD1; abundance: many; CDR3nt: TGTGCCAGCAGCTTAGTAGGCAGGGGGCTGGAGACCCAGTACTTC; CDR3aa: CASSLVGRGLETQYF
v_gene: TRBV7-2; len: 20; j_gene: TRBJ2-1; d_gene: NA; abundance: many; CDR3nt: TGTGCCAGCAGCTTAGAACCCCCCCTGAGGCAAGGGACCTCCTACAATGAGCAGTTCTTC; CDR3aa: CASSLEPPLRQGTSYNEQFF
v_gene: TRBV5-6; len: 16; j_gene: TRBJ2-1; d_gene: NA; abundance: many; CDR3nt: TGTGCCAGCAGCTTGGCCATTAGACAATCCTACAATGAGCAGTTCTTC; CDR3aa: CASSLAIRQSYNEQFF
v_gene: TRBV2; len: 13; j_gene: TRBJ2-7; d_gene: NA; abundance: many; CDR3nt: TGTGCCAGCAGACTGGTCGGGGACTACGAGCAGTACTTC; CDR3aa: CASRLVGDYEQYF
v_gene: TRBV7-2; len: 16; j_gene: TRBJ2-3; d_gene: NA; abundance: many; CDR3nt: TGTGCCAGCTCCCACCCCTGGTCGGGGGAAACAGATACGCAGTATTTT; CDR3aa: CASSHPWSGETDTQYF
v_gene: TRBV3-1; len: 16; j_gene: TRBJ2-7; d_gene: TRBD2; abundance: many; CDR3nt: TGTGCCAGCAGCCTGGGACTAGCGGGGGTATCCTACGAGCAGTACTTC; CDR3aa: CASSLGLAGVSYEQYF
v_gene: TRBV7-2; len: 14; j_gene: TRBJ2-5; d_gene: NA; abundance: many; CDR3nt: TGTGCCAGCAGCCCCGACAGATACCAAGAGACCCAGTACTTC; CDR3aa: CASSPDRYQETQYF
v_gene: TRBV20-1; len: 13; j_gene: TRBJ2-2; d_gene: NA; abundance: many; CDR3nt: TGCAGTGCTGAGCGAGGGGACACCGGGGAGCTGTTTTTT; CDR3aa: CSAERGDTGELFF
v_gene: TRBV3-1; len: 14; j_gene: TRBJ2-7; d_gene: TRBD1; abundance: many; CDR3nt: TGTGCCAGCAGTCCCGGGACAGGGATTTCCGAGCAGTACTTC; CDR3aa: CASSPGTGISEQYF
v_gene: TRBV5-1; len: 15; j_gene: TRBJ1-6; d_gene: TRBD1; abundance: many; CDR3nt: TGCGCCAGCAGCCCGCGACAGGGCCCTGATTCACCCCTCCACTTT; CDR3aa: CASSPRQGPDSPLHF
v_gene: TRBV10-3; len: 14; j_gene: TRBJ2-7; d_gene: TRBD1; abundance: many; CDR3nt: TGTGCCATCAGTGAGGGACAGGGGACCTACGAGCAGTACTTC; CDR3aa: CAISEGQGTYEQYF
v_gene: TRBV7-2; len: 12; j_gene: TRBJ1-3; d_gene: NA; abundance: NA; CDR3nt: TGTGTCAGCAGCCTACAACGAAACACCATATATTTT; CDR3aa: CVSSLQRNTIYF
v_gene: TRBV11-2; len: 16; j_gene: TRBJ2-2; d_gene: NA; abundance: NA; CDR3nt: TGTGCCAGCAGCTTTGACGAAGAGGTTGGTACCGGGGAGCTGTTTTTT; CDR3aa: CASSFDEEVGTGELFF
v_gene: TRBV20-1; len: 13; j_gene: TRBJ1-5; d_gene: TRBD1; abundance: many; CDR3nt: TGCAGTGCATCGACAGGGGATAATCAGCCCCAGCATTTT; CDR3aa: CSASTGDNQPQHF
v_gene: TRBV25-1; len: 14; j_gene: TRBJ1-5; d_gene: NA; abundance: many; CDR3nt: TGTGCCAGCAGTGGATACTATAGCAATCAGCCCCAGCATTTT; CDR3aa: CASSGYYSNQPQHF
v_gene: TRBV14; len: 15; j_gene: TRBJ2-7; d_gene: NA; abundance: many; CDR3nt: TGTGCCAGCAGCCAAGATGAGGCTATCCCCTACGAGCAGTACTTC; CDR3aa: CASSQDEAIPYEQYF
v_gene: TRBV25-1; len: 16; j_gene: TRBJ2-3; d_gene: TRBD1; abundance: many; CDR3nt: TGTGCCAGCAGTTCGACAGGGCAAAAACCCACAGATACGCAGTATTTT; CDR3aa: CASSSTGQKPTDTQYF
v_gene: TRBV12-5; len: 12; j_gene: TRBJ2-7; d_gene: NA; abundance: many; CDR3nt: TGTGCTAGTGGTTTGGTACGTCTCGAGCAGTACTTC; CDR3aa: CASGLVRLEQYF
v_gene: TRBV24-1; len: 12; j_gene: TRBJ2-1; d_gene: NA; abundance: many; CDR3nt: TGTGCCACCAGTGTTGACAGCAATGAGCAGTTCTTC; CDR3aa: CATSVDSNEQFF
v_gene: TRBV12-3/TRBV12-4; len: 12; j_gene: TRBJ2-7; d_gene: NA; abundance: NA; CDR3nt: TGTGCCAGCAGTTCATGGTGGAACGAGCAGTACTTC; CDR3aa: CASSSWWNEQYF
v_gene: TRBV9; len: 17; j_gene: TRBJ2-1; d_gene: TRBD1; abundance: NA; CDR3nt: TGTGCCAGCAGCGTGCAACCGGGACAGGGGGCGCGGAATGAGCAGTTCTTC; CDR3aa: CASSVQPGQGARNEQFF
v_gene: TRBV12-3/TRBV12-4; len: 12; j_gene: TRBJ2-7; d_gene: NA; abundance: many; CDR3nt: TGTGCCAGCAGTTCTATTATCTACGAGCAGTACTTC; CDR3aa: CASSSIIYEQYF